This is a list of T cell receptor beta chains from one sample in a study of blood T cell repertoires in COVID-19. The table came from immunoSEQ multiplex PCR; TCRdb's copy has only in-frame clones and leaves some out. Of about 140,000 clones detected, approximately 85% appear once; the ten largest clones hold 4%. The sample taken for sequencing was peripheral blood. The origin of the receptors is a woman of 80 years or more with acute or convalescent COVID-19. Each CDR3 is given with its conserved first and last residue. The D gene is left open where the match is weak. Not every row has a clone size; where given, it reads once, few, many or a size class.

D gene: .
clone size: .
V gene: TRBV4-1
J gene: TRBJ2-4
CDR3 DNA: TGCGCCAGCAGCCAACTCGGAGCCAAAAACATTCAGTACTTC
CDR3 protein: CASSQLGAKNIQYF

D gene: .
clone size: few
V gene: TRBV15
J gene: TRBJ1-4
CDR3 DNA: TGTGCCACCAGCAGAGATTACAGGGCGGGCGAAAAACTGTTTTTT
CDR3 protein: CATSRDYRAGEKLFF

D gene: .
clone size: .
V gene: TRBV2
J gene: TRBJ1-2
CDR3 DNA: TGTGCCAGCAGTGGTGTCAGAACCTATGGCTACACCTTC
CDR3 protein: CASSGVRTYGYTF

D gene: TRBD1
clone size: .
V gene: TRBV30
J gene: TRBJ1-2
CDR3 DNA: TGTGCCTGGAGTGTAAATTATTATGGGACAGGGGGCGCTGGGTATGGCTACACCTTC
CDR3 protein: CAWSVNYYGTGGAGYGYTF

D gene: .
clone size: .
V gene: TRBV12-1
J gene: TRBJ2-7
CDR3 DNA: TGTGCCAGCAGCTTAGATATTAGCGGGAACCAAACCTACGAGCAGTACTTC
CDR3 protein: CASSLDISGNQTYEQYF

D gene: .
clone size: .
V gene: TRBV28
J gene: TRBJ1-4
CDR3 DNA: TGTGCCAGCAGTTTCGCCGCGTCACATGAAAAACTGTTTTTT
CDR3 protein: CASSFAASHEKLFF

D gene: .
clone size: .
V gene: TRBV30
J gene: TRBJ1-5
CDR3 DNA: TGTGCCTGGAGTGTCGACAGTAATCAGCCCCAGCATTTT
CDR3 protein: CAWSVDSNQPQHF

D gene: .
clone size: .
V gene: TRBV7-3
J gene: TRBJ2-7
CDR3 DNA: TGTGCCAGCAGCTTAATGGGGGGTAGCTACGAGCAGTACTTC
CDR3 protein: CASSLMGGSYEQYF

D gene: .
clone size: few
V gene: TRBV5-6
J gene: TRBJ2-6
CDR3 DNA: TGTGCCAGCAGCTTGGGAGTATCTGGGGCCAACGTCCTGACTTTC
CDR3 protein: CASSLGVSGANVLTF

D gene: .
clone size: .
V gene: TRBV5-1
J gene: TRBJ1-1
CDR3 DNA: TGCGCCAGCAGCCGCGGATTCAACACTGAAGCTTTCTTT
CDR3 protein: CASSRGFNTEAFF

D gene: .
clone size: .
V gene: TRBV4-1
J gene: TRBJ2-4
CDR3 DNA: TGCGCCAGCAGCCAAGTTAGGGTCACCCCCCGAGGGATTCAGTACTTC
CDR3 protein: CASSQVRVTPRGIQYF

D gene: TRBD2
clone size: .
V gene: TRBV7-9
J gene: TRBJ2-3
CDR3 DNA: TGTGTTACGGGGGGAGATACGCAGTATTTT
CDR3 protein: CVTGGDTQYF

D gene: .
clone size: .
V gene: TRBV2
J gene: TRBJ2-5
CDR3 DNA: TGTGCCAGCAGCCTACAAGAGACCCAGTACTTC
CDR3 protein: CASSLQETQYF

D gene: TRBD1
clone size: few
V gene: TRBV25-1
J gene: TRBJ2-2
CDR3 DNA: TGTGCCAGCAGCCCACCCAGGGGGCACACCGGGGAGCTGTTTTTT
CDR3 protein: CASSPPRGHTGELFF

D gene: .
clone size: once
V gene: TRBV11-2
J gene: TRBJ2-1
CDR3 DNA: TGTGCCAGCAGCTTAGCCAGGGATTATGAGCAGTTCTTC
CDR3 protein: CASSLARDYEQFF

D gene: TRBD1
clone size: .
V gene: TRBV7-9
J gene: TRBJ2-7
CDR3 DNA: TGTGCCAGCAGCTCCCAAACAGGGGGTAGAATCAACTACGAGCAGTACTTC
CDR3 protein: CASSSQTGGRINYEQYF

D gene: .
clone size: .
V gene: TRBV11-2
J gene: TRBJ1-5
CDR3 DNA: TGTGCCAGCAGCCCCTCAGGGATCGGGCAGCCCCAGCATTTT
CDR3 protein: CASSPSGIGQPQHF

D gene: .
clone size: few
V gene: TRBV9
J gene: TRBJ2-3
CDR3 DNA: TGTGCCAGCAGCGTAGGACTCCTCGGAGTGGATACGCAGTATTTT
CDR3 protein: CASSVGLLGVDTQYF

D gene: TRBD1
clone size: .
V gene: TRBV5-4
J gene: TRBJ2-5
CDR3 DNA: TGTGCCAGCAGCCCCGACAGGGCCCAAGAGACCCAGTACTTC
CDR3 protein: CASSPDRAQETQYF

D gene: .
clone size: once
V gene: TRBV11-2
J gene: TRBJ1-3
CDR3 DNA: TGTGCCAGCAGCTTAGCGGTTTGGGGAAACACCATATATTTT
CDR3 protein: CASSLAVWGNTIYF

D gene: TRBD1
clone size: .
V gene: TRBV6-5
J gene: TRBJ1-5
CDR3 DNA: TGTGCCTACGGGACAGAGTGGAATCAGCCCCAGCATTTT
CDR3 protein: CAYGTEWNQPQHF

D gene: .
clone size: .
V gene: TRBV11-2
J gene: TRBJ2-5
CDR3 DNA: TGTGCCAGCAGCTTAGAAGGCGTGGAGGGTCCTCAAGAGACCCAGTACTTC
CDR3 protein: CASSLEGVEGPQETQYF

D gene: .
clone size: .
V gene: TRBV18
J gene: TRBJ1-4
CDR3 DNA: TGTGCCAGCTCACCACGAACGGGTAATGAAAAACTGTTTTTT
CDR3 protein: CASSPRTGNEKLFF